The 23 T cell receptor beta chains in this list originate from one sample, sequenced in a study of memory CD4+ T cells and cytomegalovirus serostatus. The sort gate was single viable CD3+CD4+CD8-CD45RO+ cells for memory CD4+ T cells. The assay was immunoSEQ multiplex PCR, and TCRdb's table has in-frame clones only and misses some. The data hold 50,000 to 65,000 clones, with more than 70% observed a single time. The sequenced material came from memory CD4+ T cells from blood. These receptor sequences come from an adult in good health and CMV-seronegative.

This clone has only a few counts. The chain employs TRBV18 and TRBJ2-1; 9 bases match TRBD1. Germline CDR1 is KGHSH and CDR2 is LQKENI. J gave up 7 bases and V 3 bases, and 13 bases lay outside the gene matches. The CDR3 sequence is 17 residues long. CDR3 amino acids: CASSPILSRTGANEQFF. Written as DNA, the CDR3 is TGTGCCAGCTCACCTATCTTGTCGCGGACAGGGGCTAATGAGCAGTTCTTC.

This clone was recorded only once. This chain joins TRBV7-8 and TRBJ2-3, with D possibly being TRBD1 (5 bases). V was clipped by 4 bases and J by 1 base, with 12 bases between them. Germline V gene data show CDR1 as SGHVS and CDR2 as FQNEAQ. The CDR3 contains 15 residues. This CDR3 is CASSSGALGTDTQYF. As DNA, the CDR3 is TGTGCCAGCAGCTCTGGGGCATTAGGCACAGATACGCAGTATTTT.

CDR3 sequence reads: CASRAGGNTGELFF. DNA for the CDR3: TGTGCCAGCAGGGCAGGGGGGAACACCGGGGAGCTGTTTTTT. The rearrangement links TRBV6-5 to TRBJ2-2, with 7 bases matching TRBD1. Trimming took 6 bases from V and 1 from J; bases not matched to a gene: 2. Germline CDR1 is MNHEY and CDR2 is SVGAGI. The CDR3 contains 14 residues.

The rearrangement joins TRBV29-1 to TRBJ2-1; 7 positions agree with TRBD2. The CDR3 is 14 amino acids. Germline loops: CDR1 SQVTM, CDR2 ANQGSEA. J gave up 7 bases and V 8 bases, and 14 bases lay outside the gene matches. The DNA for the CDR3 is TGCAGCTCCTCTAGGGACTACCGTTTGAATGAGCAGTTCTTC. Protein product: CSSSRDYRLNEQFF.

The V and J genes are TRBV30 and TRBJ1-1; unclear D gene. This CDR3 region has 13 residues. The germline V gene has CDR1 GTSNPN and CDR2 SVGIG (reference sequence). V shed 6 bases and J shed 2 bases, with 13 bases lying between them. The CDR3 loop is CACRPTSNTEAFF. The DNA for the CDR3 is TGTGCCTGCAGGCCTACCAGTAACACTGAAGCTTTCTTT.

This chain joins TRBV6-1 and TRBJ1-4; D is ambiguous. The CDR3 runs 12 residues. The germline V and J ends were trimmed by 8 bases and 8 bases, with 12 bases remaining between them. Per the germline V gene, CDR1 is MNHNS and CDR2 is SASEGT. The CDR3 nucleotides are TGTGCCAGCTCCCCGGCGGGAGAAAAACTGTTTTTT. It is translated as CASSPAGEKLFF.

This chain links TRBV19 with TRBJ2-7, with 12 bases aligning to TRBD1. The CDR3 runs 13 residues. Germline lookup yields CDR1 LNHDA and CDR2 SQIVND (reference sequence). V trimming: 9 bases; J trimming: 6 bases; junction bases outside the gene matches: 6. The CDR3 loop is CASHGTGGFEQYF. The DNA of the CDR3 is TGTGCCAGCCACGGGACAGGGGGCTTCGAGCAGTACTTC.

V gene TRBV7-9 combines with J gene TRBJ1-1; possibly TRBD1 for D (6 bases). This CDR3 contains 16 residues. V was pared by 1 base and J by 0 bases, with 12 bases between. Germline CDR1 and CDR2: SEHNR and FQNEAQ (reference sequence). Here the CDR3 DNA reads TGTGCCAGCAGCTTAGGTTTGTCAGGGGTGAACACTGAAGCTTTCTTT. The encoded protein is CASSLGLSGVNTEAFF.

The genes are TRBV5-6 and TRBJ1-2; D is unclear. The CDR3 spans 14 residues. Germline CDR1 is SGHDT and CDR2 is YYEEEE. Trimming stripped 1 base from V and 8 bases from J, with 15 bases between. CDR3 nucleotide sequence: TGTGCCAGCAGCTTGAATGCGGGAACAGTGGGCTACACCTTC. Translating gives CASSLNAGTVGYTF.

The chain joins TRBV6-5 to TRBJ2-7; 7 bases map to TRBD1. V dropped 5 bases and J dropped 6; count of bases not matched to a gene: 10. The CDR3 loop spans 14 amino acids. The germline gives CDR1 MNHEY, CDR2 SVGAGI. As DNA, the CDR3 is TGTGCCAGCAGTCAATCCCGGGACAGCATCGAGCAGTACTTC. It is translated as CASSQSRDSIEQYF.

This chain connects TRBV4-1 to TRBJ1-2; D is possibly TRBD1 (5 bases). The CDR3 totals 14 residues. The V end was cut by 0 bases, the J end by 4 bases, with 9 bases between. Germline lookup yields CDR1 MGHRA and CDR2 YSYEKL. CDR3 protein: CASSQEIGAYGYTF. In DNA, the CDR3 is TGCGCCAGCAGCCAAGAGATAGGGGCCTATGGCTACACCTTC.

The V call is TRBV27, the J call TRBJ1-1; TRBD1 agrees at 10 bases. Germline V gene lookup returns CDR1 MNHEY and CDR2 SMNVEV (reference sequence). CDR3 length equals 12 residues. The ends lost 9 bases at V and 10 bases at J; junction bases unmatched: 8. The CDR3 sequence is CASQGQGLVAFF. The DNA of the CDR3 is TGTGCCAGTCAGGGACAGGGGTTAGTAGCTTTCTTT.

This rearrangement joins TRBV6-5 to TRBJ1-1; possibly TRBD1 for D (5 bases). Germline loops: CDR1 MNHEY, CDR2 SVGAGI. The CDR3 is 14 amino acids. V lost 3 bases and J lost 0, with 8 bases in between. This CDR3 reads CASSYGGVNTEAFF. CDR3 DNA sequence: TGTGCCAGCAGTTATGGGGGGGTGAACACTGAAGCTTTCTTT.

This clone was observed a few times. This chain joins TRBV30 and TRBJ1-1, with D unresolved. The CDR3 is 12 amino acids. The V end was cut by 3 bases, the J end by 10 bases, with 15 bases between. Germline lookup yields CDR1 GTSNPN and CDR2 SVGIG (reference sequence). The CDR3 spells CAWSRPSPGAFF. The DNA for the CDR3 is TGTGCCTGGAGCCGCCCCTCTCCGGGAGCTTTCTTT.

The chain has TRBV19 and TRBJ2-3; D possibly corresponds to TRBD1 (5 bases). The germline V gene has CDR1 LNHDA and CDR2 SQIVND (reference sequence). Trimming took off 1 base at V and 4 bases at J, with 15 bases between the two ends. CDR3 size: 16 residues. CDR3 sequence reads: CASSIGGVYSPDTQYF. Written as DNA, the CDR3 is TGTGCCAGTAGTATAGGGGGCGTCTACTCGCCAGATACGCAGTATTTT.

The V call is TRBV15, the J call TRBJ1-4; 9 nucleotides agree with TRBD1. Losses at the gene ends were 9 bases for V and 0 bases for J; bases not matched to a gene: 5. The CDR3 has 15 residues. Germline assignment: CDR1 LNHNV and CDR2 YYDKDF (reference sequence). This CDR3 reads CATRQGDSTNEKLFF. CDR3 nucleotides: TGTGCCACGAGACAGGGGGATTCAACTAATGAAAAACTGTTTTTT.

The J gene is TRBJ2-7, the V gene TRBV6-6; D not certain. Germline CDR1 MNHNY, CDR2 SVGAGI (reference sequence). V lost 2 bases to trimming and J lost 4 bases, with 3 bases between them. The CDR3 has 11 amino acids. Written as DNA, the CDR3 is TGTGCCAGCAGTTACGTGTACGAGCAGTACTTC. Its translation: CASSYVYEQYF.

The table lists this clone with a few counts. The rearrangement joins TRBV25-1 to TRBJ1-2; 10 nucleotides line up with TRBD1. The V gene end was trimmed by 5 bases and the J gene end by 7 bases; junction bases not matched to a gene: 4. Germline loops: CDR1 MGHDK, CDR2 SYGVNS. The CDR3 has 13 residues. This chain's CDR3 is CASSYRDRGGYTF. CDR3 DNA: TGTGCCAGCAGTTACCGGGACAGGGGTGGCTACACCTTC.

The chain uses TRBV7-8 and TRBJ2-1; D call uncertain. The germline V gene has CDR1 SGHVS and CDR2 FQNEAQ. The V gene lost 2 bases and the J gene lost 5 bases, with 7 bases spanning the gap. The CDR3 extends over 13 amino acids. CDR3 loop: CASSLQSDNEQFF. DNA for the CDR3: TGTGCCAGCAGCTTACAGTCCGACAATGAGCAGTTCTTC. Drawing the rest from reference TRBV7-8 and TRBJ2-1, the complete variable domain is GAGVSQSPRYKVAKRGQDVALRCDPISGHVSLFWYQQALGQGPEFLTYFQNEAQLDKSGLPSDRFFAERPEGSVSTLKIQRTQQEDSAVYLCASSLQSDNEQFFGPGTRLTVL.

This clone was observed a few times. The CDR3, as DNA: TGTGCCAGTAGTTCACGGGACAGGGGGCGTAATCAGCCCCAGCATTTT. It translates to CASSSRDRGRNQPQHF. The chain is built from TRBV19 and TRBJ1-5; the match to TRBD1 covers 12 bases. The CDR3 spans 16 residues. The germline V gene encodes CDR1 LNHDA and CDR2 SQIVND (reference sequence). Trimming at V came to 5 bases and at J to 4 bases, leaving 6 bases not matched to a gene.

The CDR3 nucleotides are TGCGCCAGCAGCTCCACTAGCGGGTACACCGGGGAGCTGTTTTTT. It specifies CASSSTSGYTGELFF. V usage is TRBV5-1 and J usage is TRBJ2-2; 9 bases line up with TRBD2. V was clipped by 3 bases and J by 3 bases; unmatched bases: 3. The CDR3 covers 15 residues. The V gene's germline CDR1 is SGHRS and CDR2 YFSETQ.

The rearrangement joins TRBV7-2 to TRBJ2-1; D is undetermined. The germline V gene encodes CDR1 SGHTA and CDR2 FQGNSA. V shed 5 bases and J shed 6 bases, with 8 bases lying between them. The CDR3 spans 12 residues. This CDR3 reads CASSRPGNEQFF. In DNA form, the CDR3 reads TGTGCCAGCAGCCGCCCGGGCAATGAGCAGTTCTTC.

The sample holds many counts of this clone. The chain employs TRBV7-2 and TRBJ1-5; TRBD1 matches 8 bases. The CDR3 length is 17 residues. Germline-derived CDR1 and CDR2 are SGHTA and FQGNSA. The junction had 12 bases not matched to a gene; V was cut back by 4 bases and J by 4 bases. CDR3 coding DNA: TGTGCCAGCAGCTCCTACGAGTCAACAGGGGGTAATCAGCCCCAGCATTTT. This gives the protein CASSSYESTGGNQPQHF.